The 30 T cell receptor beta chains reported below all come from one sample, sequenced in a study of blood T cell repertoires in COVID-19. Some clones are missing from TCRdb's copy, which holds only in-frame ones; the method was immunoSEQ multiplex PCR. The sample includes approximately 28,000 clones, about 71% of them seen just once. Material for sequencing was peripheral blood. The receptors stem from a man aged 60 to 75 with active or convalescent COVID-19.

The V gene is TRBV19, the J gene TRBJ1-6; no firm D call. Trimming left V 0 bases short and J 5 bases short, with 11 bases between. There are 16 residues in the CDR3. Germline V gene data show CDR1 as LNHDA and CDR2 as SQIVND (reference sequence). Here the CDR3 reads CASSIDLWANNSPLHF. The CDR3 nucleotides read TGTGCCAGTAGTATAGATCTTTGGGCGAATAATTCACCCCTCCACTTT.

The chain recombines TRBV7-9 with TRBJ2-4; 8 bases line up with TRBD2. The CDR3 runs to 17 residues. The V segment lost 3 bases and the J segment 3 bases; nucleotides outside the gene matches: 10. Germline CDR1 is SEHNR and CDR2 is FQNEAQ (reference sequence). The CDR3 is CASSFTGGPSGKNIQYF. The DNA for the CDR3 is TGTGCCAGCAGCTTTACGGGAGGGCCGAGTGGCAAAAACATTCAGTACTTC.

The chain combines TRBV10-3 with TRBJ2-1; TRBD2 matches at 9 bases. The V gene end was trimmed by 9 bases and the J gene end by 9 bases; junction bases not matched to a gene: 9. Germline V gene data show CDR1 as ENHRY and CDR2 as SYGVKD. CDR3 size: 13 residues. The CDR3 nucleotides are TGTGCCATTGGGAAGCGGGAGGTTGGTGAGCAGTTCTTC. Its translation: CAIGKREVGEQFF.

Here the CDR3 reads CAISEHGTQETQYF. CDR3 coding DNA: TGTGCCATCAGTGAACACGGGACACAAGAGACCCAGTACTTC. The rearrangement joins TRBV10-3 to TRBJ2-5, with D possibly being TRBD1 (6 bases). The CDR3 is made up of 14 amino acids. Germline lookup yields CDR1 ENHRY and CDR2 SYGVKD. Between the trimmed V and J ends, which lost 3 bases and 2 bases, there was a span of 10 bases.

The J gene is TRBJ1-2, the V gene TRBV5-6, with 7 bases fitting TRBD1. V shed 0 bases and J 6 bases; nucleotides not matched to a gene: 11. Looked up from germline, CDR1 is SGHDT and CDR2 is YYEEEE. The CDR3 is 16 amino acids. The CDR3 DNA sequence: TGTGCCAGCAGCTTGGGGTACAGGGGTATAGGGAATGGCTACACCTTC. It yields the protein CASSLGYRGIGNGYTF.

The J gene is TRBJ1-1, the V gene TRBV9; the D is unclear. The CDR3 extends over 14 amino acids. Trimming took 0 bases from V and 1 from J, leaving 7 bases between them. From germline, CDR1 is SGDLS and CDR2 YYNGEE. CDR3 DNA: TGTGCCAGCAGCGTAGGACATCCGAACACTGAAGCTTTCTTT. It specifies CASSVGHPNTEAFF.

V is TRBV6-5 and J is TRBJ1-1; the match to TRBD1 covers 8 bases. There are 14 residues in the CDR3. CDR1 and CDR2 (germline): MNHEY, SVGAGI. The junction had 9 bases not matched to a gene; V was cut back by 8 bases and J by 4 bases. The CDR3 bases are TGTGCCAGCCACGACAGGGGTCGGCGCACTGAAGCTTTCTTT. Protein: CASHDRGRRTEAFF.

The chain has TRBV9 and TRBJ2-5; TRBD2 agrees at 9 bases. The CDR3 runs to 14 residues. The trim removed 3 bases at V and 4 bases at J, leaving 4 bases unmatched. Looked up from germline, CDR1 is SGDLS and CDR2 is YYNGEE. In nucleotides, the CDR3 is TGTGCCAGCAGCGGGGGACTAGCTGGAGAGACCCAGTACTTC. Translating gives CASSGGLAGETQYF.

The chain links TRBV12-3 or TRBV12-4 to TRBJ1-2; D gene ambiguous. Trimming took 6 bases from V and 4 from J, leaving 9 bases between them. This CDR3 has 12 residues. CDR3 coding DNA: TGTGCCAGCAGCCTACAGTTCTATGGCTACACCTTC. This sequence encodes CASSLQFYGYTF.

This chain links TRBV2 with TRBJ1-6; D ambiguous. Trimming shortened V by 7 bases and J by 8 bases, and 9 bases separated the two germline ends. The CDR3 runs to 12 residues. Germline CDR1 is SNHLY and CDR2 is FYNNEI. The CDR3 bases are TGTGCCAGCAACACCAGGTATTCACCCCTCCACTTT. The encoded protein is CASNTRYSPLHF.

The CDR3 sequence: CAWSPGQGFSLYSEKLFF. The CDR3 coding sequence is TGTGCCTGGAGCCCGGGACAGGGATTTTCCTTGTATAGTGAAAAACTGTTTTTT. The rearrangement links TRBV30 to TRBJ1-4, with TRBD1 matching 9 bases. The germline V gene has CDR1 GTSNPN and CDR2 SVGIG (reference sequence). J was trimmed by 7 bases and V by 3 bases; bases with no gene match: 18. The CDR3 consists of 18 residues.

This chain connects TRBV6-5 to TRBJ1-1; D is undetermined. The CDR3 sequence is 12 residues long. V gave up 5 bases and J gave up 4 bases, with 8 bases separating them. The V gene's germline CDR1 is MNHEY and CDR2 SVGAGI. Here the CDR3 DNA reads TGTGCCAGCAGTCCCGGTTTCACTGAAGCTTTCTTT. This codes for CASSPGFTEAFF.

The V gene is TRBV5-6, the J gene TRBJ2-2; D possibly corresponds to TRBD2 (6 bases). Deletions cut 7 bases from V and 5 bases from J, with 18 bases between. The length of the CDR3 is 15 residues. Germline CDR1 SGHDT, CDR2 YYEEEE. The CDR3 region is CASQFISGDTGELFF. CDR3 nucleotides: TGTGCCAGCCAATTCATATCGGGGGATACCGGGGAGCTGTTTTTT.

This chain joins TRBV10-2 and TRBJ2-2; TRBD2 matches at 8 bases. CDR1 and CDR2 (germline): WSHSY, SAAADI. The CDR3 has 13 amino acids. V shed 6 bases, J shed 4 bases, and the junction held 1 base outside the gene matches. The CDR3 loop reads CASRLAGTGELFF. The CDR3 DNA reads TGCGCCAGCAGGCTAGCGGGCACCGGGGAGCTGTTTTTT.

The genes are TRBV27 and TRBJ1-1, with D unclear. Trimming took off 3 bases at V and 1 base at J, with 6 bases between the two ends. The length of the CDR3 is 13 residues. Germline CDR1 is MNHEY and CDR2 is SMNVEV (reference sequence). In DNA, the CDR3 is TGTGCCAGCAGTTTGGTGCGGAACACTGAAGCTTTCTTT. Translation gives CASSLVRNTEAFF.

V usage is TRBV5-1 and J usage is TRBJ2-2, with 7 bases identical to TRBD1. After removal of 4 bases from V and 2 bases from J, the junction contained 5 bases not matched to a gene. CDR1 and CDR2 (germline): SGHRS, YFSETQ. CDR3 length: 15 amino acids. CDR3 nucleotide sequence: TGCGCCAGCAGCCAGGGGGACGCAAACACCGGGGAGCTGTTTTTT. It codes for CASSQGDANTGELFF.

CDR3 DNA sequence: TGTGCCTGGAGTGTCGAGTTTGGGAGTAGCGGGATCCCCTACGAGCAGTACTTC. This encodes CAWSVEFGSSGIPYEQYF. The V and J genes are TRBV30 and TRBJ2-7; the match to TRBD2 covers 8 bases. From germline, CDR1 is GTSNPN and CDR2 SVGIG (reference sequence). V shed 0 bases, J shed 2 bases, and the junction held 15 bases outside the gene matches. The CDR3 contains 18 residues.

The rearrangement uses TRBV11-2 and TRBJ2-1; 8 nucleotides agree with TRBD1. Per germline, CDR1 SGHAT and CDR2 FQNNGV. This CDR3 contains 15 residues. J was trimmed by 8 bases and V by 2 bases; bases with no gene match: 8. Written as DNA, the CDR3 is TGTGCCAGCAGCTTATTGGCACAGGGGGAGGATGAGCAGTTCTTC. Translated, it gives CASSLLAQGEDEQFF.

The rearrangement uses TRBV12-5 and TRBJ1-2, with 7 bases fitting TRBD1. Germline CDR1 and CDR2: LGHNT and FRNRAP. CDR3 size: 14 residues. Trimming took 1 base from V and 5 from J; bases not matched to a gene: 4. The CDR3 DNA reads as TGTGCTAGTGGTTTGGAGGGGGCCCGATATGGCTACACCTTC. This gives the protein CASGLEGARYGYTF.

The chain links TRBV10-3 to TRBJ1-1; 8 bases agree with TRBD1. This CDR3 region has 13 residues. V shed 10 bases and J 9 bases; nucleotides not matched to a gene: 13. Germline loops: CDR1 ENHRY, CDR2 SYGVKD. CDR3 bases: TGTGCCACAAAACAGGGGGAAACCTTCAAAGCTTTCTTT. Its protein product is CATKQGETFKAFF.

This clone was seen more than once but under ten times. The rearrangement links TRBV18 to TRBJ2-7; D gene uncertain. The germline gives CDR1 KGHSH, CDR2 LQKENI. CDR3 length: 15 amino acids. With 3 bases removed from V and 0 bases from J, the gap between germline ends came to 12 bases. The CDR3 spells CASSPAARSSYEQYF. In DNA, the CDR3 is TGTGCCAGCTCACCGGCGGCGAGAAGCTCCTACGAGCAGTACTTC.

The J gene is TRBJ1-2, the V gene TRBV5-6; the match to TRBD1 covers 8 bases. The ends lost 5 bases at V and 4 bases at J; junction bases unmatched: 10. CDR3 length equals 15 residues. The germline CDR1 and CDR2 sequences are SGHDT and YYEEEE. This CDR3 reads CASRTLDREPYGYTF. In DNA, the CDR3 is TGTGCCAGCAGAACTTTGGACAGGGAGCCCTATGGCTACACCTTC.

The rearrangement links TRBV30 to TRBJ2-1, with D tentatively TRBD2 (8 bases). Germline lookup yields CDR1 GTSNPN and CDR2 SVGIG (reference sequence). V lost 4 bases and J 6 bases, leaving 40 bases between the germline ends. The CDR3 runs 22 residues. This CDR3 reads CAWTLPNRGISWSGGISNEQFF. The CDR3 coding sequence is TGTGCCTGGACCCTACCAAACAGGGGTATATCCTGGAGCGGGGGTATATCCAATGAGCAGTTCTTC.

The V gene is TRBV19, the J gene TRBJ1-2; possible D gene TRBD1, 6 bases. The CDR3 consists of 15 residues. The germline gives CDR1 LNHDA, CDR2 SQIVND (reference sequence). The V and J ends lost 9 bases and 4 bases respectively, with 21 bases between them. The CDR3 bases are TGTGCCAGCAAGAACCGGGGGGCTTATATCTATGGCTACACCTTC. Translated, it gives CASKNRGAYIYGYTF.

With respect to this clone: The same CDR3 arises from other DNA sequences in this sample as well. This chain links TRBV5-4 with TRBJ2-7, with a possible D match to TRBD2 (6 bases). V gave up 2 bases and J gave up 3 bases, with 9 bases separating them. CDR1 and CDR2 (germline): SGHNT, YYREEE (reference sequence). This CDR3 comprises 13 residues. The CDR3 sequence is CASSLTGVYEQYF. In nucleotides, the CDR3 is TGTGCCAGCAGCTTAACGGGAGTCTACGAGCAGTACTTC.

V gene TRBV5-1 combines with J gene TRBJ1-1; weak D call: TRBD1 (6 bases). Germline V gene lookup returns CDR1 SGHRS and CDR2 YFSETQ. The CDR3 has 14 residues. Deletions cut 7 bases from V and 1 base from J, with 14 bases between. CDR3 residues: CASVRGRGNTEAFF. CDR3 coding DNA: TGCGCCAGCGTTAGGGGCAGGGGGAACACTGAAGCTTTCTTT.

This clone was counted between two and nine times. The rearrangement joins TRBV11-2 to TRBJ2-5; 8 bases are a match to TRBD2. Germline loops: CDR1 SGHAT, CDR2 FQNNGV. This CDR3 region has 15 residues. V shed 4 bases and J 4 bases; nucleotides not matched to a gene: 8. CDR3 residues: CASSSMSGGRETQYF. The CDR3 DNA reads TGTGCCAGCAGCTCAATGAGCGGGGGAAGAGAGACCCAGTACTTC.

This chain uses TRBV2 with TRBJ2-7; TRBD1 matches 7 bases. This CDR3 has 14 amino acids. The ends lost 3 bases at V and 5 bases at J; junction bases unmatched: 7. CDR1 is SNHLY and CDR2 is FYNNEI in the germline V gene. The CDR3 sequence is CASSDHTQGDEQYF. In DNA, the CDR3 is TGTGCCAGCAGTGATCACACCCAGGGGGACGAGCAGTACTTC.

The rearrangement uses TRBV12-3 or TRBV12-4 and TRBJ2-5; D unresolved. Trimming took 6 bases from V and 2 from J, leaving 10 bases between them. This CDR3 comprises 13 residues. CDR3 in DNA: TGTGCCAGCAGCCTTCAGAAGCAAGAGACCCAGTACTTC. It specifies CASSLQKQETQYF.

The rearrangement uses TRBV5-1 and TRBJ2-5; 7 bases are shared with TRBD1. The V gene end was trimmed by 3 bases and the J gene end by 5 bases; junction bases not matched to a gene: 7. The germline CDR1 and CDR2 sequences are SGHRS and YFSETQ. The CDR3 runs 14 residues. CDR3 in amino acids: CASSSTTGRETQYF. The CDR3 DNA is TGCGCCAGCAGCTCGACGACAGGGCGGGAGACCCAGTACTTC.